This is a list of T cell receptor beta chains from one sample in a study of cytomegalovirus exposure and HLA in healthy donors. Measured with immunoSEQ multiplex PCR; TCRdb has only the in-frame clones, and not every one. The sample yields roughly 160,000 clones, 80% to 90% seen once. The specimen sequenced was PBMCs. The receptors here all came from a man aged 25-45 years in good health and CMV-seropositive. The CDR3 runs from the conserved cysteine through the conserved F or W. Fields, in order: V gene, J gene, D gene, CDR3 protein, CDR3 DNA. The D gene is left open where the match is weak.

>TRBV7-2|TRBJ2-7|TRBD2
CASSPLAGGPGGKQYF
TGTGCCAGCAGCCCACTAGCGGGAGGGCCTGGCGGTAAGCAGTACTTC
>TRBV7-3|TRBJ2-5|TRBD2
CASSPRGGLYQETQYF
TGTGCCAGCAGCCCCCGGGGAGGGTTGTACCAAGAGACCCAGTACTTC
>TRBV19|TRBJ2-1|TRBD1
CASRIRDRGLNEQFF
TGTGCCAGCAGGATCCGGGACAGGGGGCTCAATGAGCAGTTCTTC
>TRBV29-1|TRBJ2-2|TRBD1
CSVGTAPGELFF
TGCAGCGTCGGGACAGCCCCCGGGGAGCTGTTTTTT
>TRBV5-4|TRBJ2-2|TRBD2
CASSILAGGTGELFF
TGTGCCAGCAGCATCCTAGCGGGAGGCACCGGGGAGCTGTTTTTT
>TRBV2|TRBJ2-6|NA
CASSAVTTGANVLTF
TGTGCCAGCAGTGCAGTGACAACTGGGGCCAACGTCCTGACTTTC
>TRBV28|TRBJ2-1|TRBD1
CASSPPDRERDNEQFF
TGTGCCAGCAGTCCCCCGGACAGGGAACGCGACAATGAGCAGTTCTTC
>TRBV7-2|TRBJ2-5|NA
CASSLGLEYETQYF
TGTGCCAGCAGCTTAGGGCTAGAGTACGAGACCCAGTACTTC
>TRBV27|TRBJ1-2|NA
CASSYPREGYGYTF
TGTGCCAGCAGTTACCCCAGGGAGGGCTATGGCTACACCTTC
>TRBV11-3|TRBJ1-3|NA
CASSLDRGGNTIYF
TGTGCCAGCAGCTTAGACAGGGGTGGAAACACCATATATTTT
>TRBV7-9|TRBJ2-5|TRBD2
CSSSPFNPGTSGSSAQYF
TGTTCCAGCAGCCCCTTCAACCCCGGGACTAGCGGGAGTTCAGCCCAGTACTTC